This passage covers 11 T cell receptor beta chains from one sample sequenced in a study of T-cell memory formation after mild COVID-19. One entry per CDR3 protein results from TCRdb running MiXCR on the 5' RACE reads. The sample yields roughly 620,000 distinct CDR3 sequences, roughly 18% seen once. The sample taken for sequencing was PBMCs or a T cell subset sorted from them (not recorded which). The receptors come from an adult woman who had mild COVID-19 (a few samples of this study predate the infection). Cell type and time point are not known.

For the CDR3, the DNA is TGTGCCAGCAGCTTAGATTGGGATACGCAGTATTTT. Protein product: CASSLDWDTQYF. This chain joins TRBV7-2 and TRBJ2-3; D ambiguous. The CDR3 has 12 residues. V lost 1 base and J 6 bases, leaving 5 bases between the germline ends. Germline V lookup: CDR1 SGHTA, CDR2 FQGNSA. The variable domain in full, completed from reference TRBV7-2 and TRBJ2-3, reads GAGVSQSPSNKVTEKGKDVELRCDPISGHTALYWYRQSLGQGLEFLIYFQGNSAPDKSGLPSDRFSAERTGGSVSTLTIQRTQQEDSAVYLCASSLDWDTQYFGPGTRLTVL.

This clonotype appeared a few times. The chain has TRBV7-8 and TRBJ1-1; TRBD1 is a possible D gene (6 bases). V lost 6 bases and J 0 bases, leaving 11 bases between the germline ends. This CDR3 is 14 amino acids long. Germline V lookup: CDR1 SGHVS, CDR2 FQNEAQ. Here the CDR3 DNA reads TGTGCCAGCAGACCACAGGGCATGAACACTGAAGCTTTCTTT. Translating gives CASRPQGMNTEAFF.

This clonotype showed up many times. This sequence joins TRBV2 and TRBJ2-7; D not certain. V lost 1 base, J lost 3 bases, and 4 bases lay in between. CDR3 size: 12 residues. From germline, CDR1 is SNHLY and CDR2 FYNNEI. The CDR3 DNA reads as TGTGCCAGCAGTGAAGGGTTCTACGAGCAGTACTTC. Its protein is CASSEGFYEQYF.

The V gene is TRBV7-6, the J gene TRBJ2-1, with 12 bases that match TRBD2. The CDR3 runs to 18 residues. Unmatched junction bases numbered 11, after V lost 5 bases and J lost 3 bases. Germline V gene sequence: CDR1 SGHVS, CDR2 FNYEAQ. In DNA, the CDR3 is TGTGCCAGCAGCCCGTCGACTAGCGGGGGCCTTAGCTACAATGAGCAGTTCTTC. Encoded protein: CASSPSTSGGLSYNEQFF.

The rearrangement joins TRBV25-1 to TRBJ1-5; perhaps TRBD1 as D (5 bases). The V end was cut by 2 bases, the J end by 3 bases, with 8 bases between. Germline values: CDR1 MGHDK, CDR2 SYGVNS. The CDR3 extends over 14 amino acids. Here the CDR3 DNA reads TGTGCCAGCAGTGAAGCAGGGTTCAATCAGCCCCAGCATTTT. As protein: CASSEAGFNQPQHF. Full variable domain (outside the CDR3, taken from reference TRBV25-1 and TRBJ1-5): EADIYQTPRYLVIGTGKKITLECSQTMGHDKMYWYQQDPGMELHLIHYSYGVNSTEKGDLSSESTVSRIRTEHFPLTLESARPSHTSQYLCASSEAGFNQPQHFGDGTRLSIL.

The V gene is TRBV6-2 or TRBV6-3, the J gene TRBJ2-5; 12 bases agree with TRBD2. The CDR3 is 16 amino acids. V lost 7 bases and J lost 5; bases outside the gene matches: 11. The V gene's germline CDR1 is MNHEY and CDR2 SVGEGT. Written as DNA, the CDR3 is TGTGCCAGCAAGGGACTAGCGGGCAGAAGAGGGGAGACCCAGTACTTC. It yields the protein CASKGLAGRRGETQYF.

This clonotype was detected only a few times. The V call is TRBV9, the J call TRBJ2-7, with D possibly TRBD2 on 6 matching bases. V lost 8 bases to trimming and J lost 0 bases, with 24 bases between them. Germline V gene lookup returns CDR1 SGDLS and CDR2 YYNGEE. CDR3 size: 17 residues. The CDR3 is CASTPAGPPYASYEQYF. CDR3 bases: TGTGCCAGTACTCCGGCGGGACCCCCTTATGCCTCCTACGAGCAGTACTTC.

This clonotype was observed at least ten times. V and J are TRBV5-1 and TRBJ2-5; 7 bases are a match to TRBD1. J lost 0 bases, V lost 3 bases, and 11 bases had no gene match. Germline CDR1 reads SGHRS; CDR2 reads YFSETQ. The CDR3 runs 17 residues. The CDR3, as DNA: TGCGCCAGCAGCTCCCTTCCCCGGGACAGATACCAAGAGACCCAGTACTTC. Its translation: CASSSLPRDRYQETQYF.

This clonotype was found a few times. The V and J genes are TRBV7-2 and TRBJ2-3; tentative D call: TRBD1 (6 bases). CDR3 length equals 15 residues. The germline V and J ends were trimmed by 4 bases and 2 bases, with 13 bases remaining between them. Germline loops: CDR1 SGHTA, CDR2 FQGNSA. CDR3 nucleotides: TGTGCCAGCAGCTCGAACAGGGCAGCCACAGATACGCAGTATTTT. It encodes CASSSNRAATDTQYF.

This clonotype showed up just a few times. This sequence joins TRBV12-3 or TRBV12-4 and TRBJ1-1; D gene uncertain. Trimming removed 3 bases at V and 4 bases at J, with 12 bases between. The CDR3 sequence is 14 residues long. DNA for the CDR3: TGTGCCAGCAGTTTCAGGACCTTCCTCACTGAAGCTTTCTTT. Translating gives CASSFRTFLTEAFF.

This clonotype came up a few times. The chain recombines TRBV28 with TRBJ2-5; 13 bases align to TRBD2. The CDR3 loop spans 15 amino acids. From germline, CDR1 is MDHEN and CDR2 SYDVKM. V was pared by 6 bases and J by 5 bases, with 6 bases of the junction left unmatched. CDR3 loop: CASSQLAGGSETQYF. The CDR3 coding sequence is TGTGCCAGCAGCCAACTAGCGGGAGGGAGCGAGACCCAGTACTTC. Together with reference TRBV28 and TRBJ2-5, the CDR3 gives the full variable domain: DVKVTQSSRYLVKRTGEKVFLECVQDMDHENMFWYRQDPGLGLRLIYFSYDVKMKEKGDIPEGYSVSREKKERFSLILESASTNQTSMYLCASSQLAGGSETQYFGPGTRLLVL.